This record concerns one TCR beta chain sequence. Its antigen is not identified. Germline loops: CDR1 LNHDA, CDR2 SQIVND (reference sequence). The CDR3 has 14 residues. J was trimmed by 2 bases and V by 2 bases; bases with no gene match: 2. This sample was taken from a study of OX40 agonist ivuxolimab in advanced cancers. Study information: Six ivuxolimab dose levels, 0.01 to 10 mg/kg, were given intravenously every 2 weeks.

Autoimmune disease history or systemic immunosuppression excluded patients. Sequencing used immunoSEQ multiplex PCR; TCRdb keeps in-frame clones, though not all of them. The table lists under 15,000 clones, about three quarters of them singletons. Broader study findings: Dose levels from 0.1 to 3.0 mg/kg saw CD4+ and CD8+ blood T cells expand clonally by week 6. Clonal expansion was among the lowest in partial responders at 0.1-3.0 mg/kg, especially CD8+.

The chain is built from TRBV19 and TRBJ2-7; 8 bases match TRBD2. The sequences come from CD4+ or CD8+ T cells sorted from blood, collected in a trial of the OX40 agonist ivuxolimab. The clonotype comes from an adult with an advanced solid tumor such as melanoma, head and neck, liver or kidney cancer. In DNA, the CDR3 is TGTGCCAGTAGTATACCGGGACTAGCCTACGAGCAGTACTTC. Protein sequence: CASSIPGLAYEQYF. Full variable domain (remainder filled in from reference TRBV19 and TRBJ2-7): DGGITQSPKYLFRKEGQNVTLSCEQNLNHDAMYWYRQDPGQGLRLIYYSQIVNDFQKGDIAEGYSVSREKKESFPLTVTSAQKNPTAFYLCASSIPGLAYEQYFGPGTRLTVT.